This T cell receptor beta chain was sequenced in a study of Ad26.COV2.S vaccination and SARS-CoV-2 variants. Sequenced by immunoSEQ multiplex PCR; TCRdb stores in-frame clones only, minus some. The table records approximately 410,000 clones, approximately 90% of them present only once. Study results and limitations: Vaccine recipients showed a spike-specific TCR breadth that was higher than in placebo recipients.

The CDR3 totals 17 residues. Sample treatment: 19 received Ad26.COV2.S at low or high dose, single or two shots; several received placebo; per-sample allocation not given. Day 63 after the first injection of vaccine or placebo was the sampling time. The donor was a Boston adult aged 18-55 years. This clone came up a few times. What it recognizes is unknown. The rearrangement uses TRBV21-1 and TRBJ1-1. TRBV21-1 is a pseudogene segment. The source is a person between 18 and 60 years old who received the Ad26.COV2.S COVID-19 vaccine or a placebo. The sample here was peripheral blood, taken in a trial of Ad26.COV2.S vaccine versus placebo. CDR3 protein: CARGLGGRTLRNTEAFF. The CDR3, as DNA: TGTGCCAGAGGTCTGGGGGGACGTACTCTGAGGAACACTGAAGCTTTCTTT.